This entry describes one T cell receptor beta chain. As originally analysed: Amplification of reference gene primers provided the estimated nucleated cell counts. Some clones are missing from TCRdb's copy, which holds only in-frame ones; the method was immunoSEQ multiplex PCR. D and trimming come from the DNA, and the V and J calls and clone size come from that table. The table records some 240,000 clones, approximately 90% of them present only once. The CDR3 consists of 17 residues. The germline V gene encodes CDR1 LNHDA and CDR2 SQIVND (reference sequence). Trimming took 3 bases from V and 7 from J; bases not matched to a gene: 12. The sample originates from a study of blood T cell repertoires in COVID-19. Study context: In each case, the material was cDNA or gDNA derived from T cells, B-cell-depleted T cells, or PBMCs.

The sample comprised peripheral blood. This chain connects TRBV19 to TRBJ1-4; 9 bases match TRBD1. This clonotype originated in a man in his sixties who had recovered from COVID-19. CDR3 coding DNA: TGTGCCAGTAGTATCTCCGGGACAGGGTTGTTAGTTGAAAAACTGTTTTTT. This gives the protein CASSISGTGLLVEKLFF.